A single sample is the source of the 8 T cell receptor beta chains below, sequenced in a study of T cells in Graves' hyperthyroidism and ophthalmopathy. Amplified TCR beta CDR3 regions came from RNA transcripts. The TCR CDR3 was amplified in a first-round RT-PCR using the HTBI primer set. TCRdb analysed the multiplex PCR reads with MiXCR anew, one entry per CDR3 protein. The sample records 300,000 to 400,000 distinct CDR3 sequences, less than 20% being singletons. Sequencing was carried out using blood. Receptor source: a man aged 18 to 29 with Graves' ophthalmopathy.

The CDR3: CSARSSRVFEQYF. The DNA of the CDR3 is TGCAGTGCTAGAAGTAGCAGGGTATTTGAGCAGTACTTC. The V and J genes are TRBV20-1 and TRBJ2-7; tentative D call: TRBD1 (5 bases). CDR1 and CDR2 (germline): DFQATT, SNEGSKA (reference sequence). Trimming left V 2 bases short and J 7 bases short, with 15 bases between. The CDR3 totals 13 residues.

The genes are TRBV20-1 and TRBJ2-7; perhaps TRBD1 as D (6 bases). The CDR3 covers 12 residues. Germline V gene data show CDR1 as DFQATT and CDR2 as SNEGSKA (reference sequence). Trimming took off 7 bases at V and 2 bases at J, with 12 bases between the two ends. CDR3 residues: CSVRTVTYEQYF. The CDR3 bases are TGCAGTGTTCGGACAGTAACCTACGAGCAGTACTTC.

The table lists this clonotype with many counts. This chain connects TRBV2 to TRBJ1-5; D not certain. Germline values: CDR1 SNHLY, CDR2 FYNNEI. With 8 bases removed from V and 3 bases from J, the gap between germline ends came to 5 bases. This CDR3 has 11 residues. CDR3 bases: TGTGCCAGCGAAGTCAATCAGCCCCAGCATTTT. Translated: CASEVNQPQHF. The full variable domain, in which reference TRBV2 and TRBJ1-5 provide the parts outside the CDR3, is EPEVTQTPSHQVTQMGQEVILRCVPISNHLYFYWYRQILGQKVEFLVSFYNNEISEKSEIFDDQFSVERPDGSNFTLKIRSTKLEDSAMYFCASEVNQPQHFGDGTRLSIL.

The CDR3 region is CASTTRVASSYNEQFF. The DNA of the CDR3 is TGTGCCAGCACCACCAGGGTCGCCAGCTCCTACAATGAGCAGTTCTTC. The chain links TRBV28 to TRBJ2-1; D might be TRBD1 (5 bases). CDR1 MDHEN and CDR2 SYDVKM come from the germline V gene. V was trimmed by 7 bases and J by 0 bases, leaving 16 bases between them. This CDR3 has 16 residues.

This clonotype was picked up a small number of times. The chain links TRBV2 to TRBJ2-6; 9 bases match TRBD1. There are 17 residues in the CDR3. Per the germline V gene, CDR1 is SNHLY and CDR2 is FYNNEI. With V trimmed by 5 bases and J by 0 bases, 5 bases remained unmatched. The CDR3 nucleotides read TGTGCCAGCAGTCCACAGGGGGCGCTCTCTGGGGCCAACGTCCTGACTTTC. Encoded protein: CASSPQGALSGANVLTF. The full variable domain, its missing parts supplied by reference TRBV2 and TRBJ2-6, is EPEVTQTPSHQVTQMGQEVILRCVPISNHLYFYWYRQILGQKVEFLVSFYNNEISEKSEIFDDQFSVERPDGSNFTLKIRSTKLEDSAMYFCASSPQGALSGANVLTFGAGSRLTVL.

J is TRBJ1-3 and V is TRBV6-5, with D unresolved. Germline loops: CDR1 MNHEY, CDR2 SVGAGI. The CDR3 loop spans 16 amino acids. V gave up 0 bases and J gave up 1 base, with 10 bases separating them. The CDR3 DNA sequence: TGTGCCAGCAGTTACTCGAGAGAGGAGTCTGGAAACACCATATATTTT. Translated, it gives CASSYSREESGNTIYF.

Many counts were recorded for this clonotype. The chain recombines TRBV13 with TRBJ2-7; D is perhaps TRBD2 (6 bases). Trimming shortened V by 3 bases and J by 2 bases, and 11 bases separated the two germline ends. The CDR3 extends over 14 amino acids. Germline CDR1 and CDR2: PRHDT and FYEKMQ (reference sequence). The CDR3 DNA follows: TGTGCCAGCAGCTTCGGACTAACCACCTACGAGCAGTACTTC. This sequence encodes CASSFGLTTYEQYF. Filled out from reference TRBV13 and TRBJ2-7, the complete variable domain reads AAGVIQSPRHLIKEKRETATLKCYPIPRHDTVYWYQQGPGQDPQFLISFYEKMQSDKGSIPDRFSAQQFSDYHSELNMSSLELGDSALYFCASSFGLTTYEQYFGPGTRLTVT.

Many counts were recorded for this clonotype. The chain uses TRBV20-1 and TRBJ2-6, with a weak D call TRBD2 (6 bases). V was shortened by 6 bases and J by 2 bases, with 14 bases between the two germline ends. This CDR3 comprises 15 residues. CDR1 and CDR2 from the germline V gene are DFQATT and SNEGSKA (reference sequence). This chain's CDR3 is CSANPGEAGANVLTF. The CDR3 DNA follows: TGCAGTGCCAACCCTGGGGAGGCTGGGGCCAACGTCCTGACTTTC.